Listed here is a single TCR beta chain. No antigen is known for it. The CDR3 has 15 amino acids. Trimming removed 1 base from V and 11 bases from J, with 20 bases in between. The germline CDR1 and CDR2 sequences are MGHRA and YSYEKL. The people who gave samples were healthy Caucasians from Russia, aged roughly 6 to 90. This record comes from a study of blood T cells in healthy people across ages. Study-level findings and limits: Possibly, changes in expanded clonotypes were confounded because donor CMV status was unknown.

A J-beta primer mix and a sample-barcoded 5' primer were used in a second PCR of about 7 to 12 cycles. Tags on each cDNA molecule came from a template-switch adaptor with 12 random nucleotides. TCRdb reprocessed the 5' RACE reads via MiXCR and lists one record per CDR3 protein. The data contain some 1.1 million distinct CDR3 sequences, around two fifths of them singletons. The chain has TRBV4-1 and TRBJ2-5; perhaps TRBD1 as D (5 bases). Sequenced sample: blood. The clonotype was recovered from a man younger than 35 in good health. CDR3 residues: CASSQGRDNYNEQYF. The CDR3 nucleotides read TGCGCCAGCAGCCAAGGCAGGGATAATTACAATGAGCAGTACTTC.